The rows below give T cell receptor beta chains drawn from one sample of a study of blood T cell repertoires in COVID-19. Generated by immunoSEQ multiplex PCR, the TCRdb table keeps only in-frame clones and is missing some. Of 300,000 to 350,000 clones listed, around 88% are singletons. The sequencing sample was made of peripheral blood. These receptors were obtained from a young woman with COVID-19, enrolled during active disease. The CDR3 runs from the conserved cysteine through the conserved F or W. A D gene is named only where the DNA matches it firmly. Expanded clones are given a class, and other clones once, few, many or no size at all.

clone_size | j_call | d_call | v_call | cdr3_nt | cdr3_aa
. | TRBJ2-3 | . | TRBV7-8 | TGTGCCAGCAGCTTAGCGGGGGGGCGCACAGATACGCAGTATTTT | CASSLAGGRTDTQYF
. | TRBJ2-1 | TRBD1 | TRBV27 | TGTGCCAGCAGTTCAACAGGGGGAGGCTACAATGAGCAGTTCTTC | CASSSTGGGYNEQFF
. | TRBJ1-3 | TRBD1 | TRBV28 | TGTGCCAGCAGTTTAGACAGGGCATTTAGTGGAAACACCATATATTTT | CASSLDRAFSGNTIYF
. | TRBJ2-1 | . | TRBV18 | TGTGCCAGCTCACAATGGGACATTAACTACAATGAGCAGTTCTTC | CASSQWDINYNEQFF
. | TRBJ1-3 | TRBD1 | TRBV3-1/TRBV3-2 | TGTGCCAGCAGCGGACAGGGGGCCTACACCATATATTTT | CASSGQGAYTIYF
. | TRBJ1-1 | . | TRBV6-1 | TGTGCCAGCAGTGAGAGTGGACATGAAGCTTTCTTT | CASSESGHEAFF
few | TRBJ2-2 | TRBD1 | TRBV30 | TGTGCCTGGAGCGGCCTACAGCGGGACAGGGCGACCGGGGAGCTGTTTTTT | CAWSGLQRDRATGELFF
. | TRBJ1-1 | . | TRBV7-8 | TGTGCCAGCAGCTTACCCGGCAGGGGAGAAGCTTTCTTT | CASSLPGRGEAFF
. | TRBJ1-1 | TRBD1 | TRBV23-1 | TGCGCCAGCAGTCCTGGGGACAGACCCAAGAACACTGAAGCTTTCTTT | CASSPGDRPKNTEAFF
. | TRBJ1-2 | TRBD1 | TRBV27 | TGTGCCAGCAGTTCGACAGGGTTATGGGTTGGCTACACCTTC | CASSSTGLWVGYTF
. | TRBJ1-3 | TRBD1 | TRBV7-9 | TGTGCCAGCAGCGGAGAGGGACAGGGGGGAGGAAACACCATATATTTT | CASSGEGQGGGNTIYF
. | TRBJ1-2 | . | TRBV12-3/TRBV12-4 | TGTGCCAGCAGAAGTACGGTGAATTATGGCTACACCTTC | CASRSTVNYGYTF
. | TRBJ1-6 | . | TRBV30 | TGTGCCATGGACACTGGGGATTCACCCCTCCACTTT | CAMDTGDSPLHF
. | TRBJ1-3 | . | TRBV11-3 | TGTGCCAGCAGCTTAGATCGGGGGGACGGAAACACCATATATTTT | CASSLDRGDGNTIYF
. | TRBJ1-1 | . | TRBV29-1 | TGCAGCGTTGAGGGTCAGGGCCTCCGGAACACTGAAGCTTTCTTT | CSVEGQGLRNTEAFF
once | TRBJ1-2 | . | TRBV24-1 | TGTGCCACCAGTGACCCCTCGCGGGGGTATGGCTACACCTTC | CATSDPSRGYGYTF
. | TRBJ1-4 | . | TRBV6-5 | TGTGCCAGCGGGGGCAGAGGAAATGAAAAACTGTTTTTT | CASGGRGNEKLFF
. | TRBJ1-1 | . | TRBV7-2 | TGTGCCAGCAGCTTACTTCCGGGACAACCCGAAGCTTTCTTT | CASSLLPGQPEAFF
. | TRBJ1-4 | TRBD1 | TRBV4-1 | TGCGCCAGCAGCCGACAGGGGCTCGCTAGTGAAAAACTGTTTTTT | CASSRQGLASEKLFF
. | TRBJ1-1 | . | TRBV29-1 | TGCAGCGTTGAAATGTCTTCAGGGAACACTGAAGCTTTCTTT | CSVEMSSGNTEAFF
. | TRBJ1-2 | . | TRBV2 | TGTGCCAGCACTACGGACGGAGGTTACTATGGCTACACCTTC | CASTTDGGYYGYTF
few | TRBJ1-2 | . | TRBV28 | TGTGCCAGCCAAGTACTGGAGGGAGGCTACACCTTC | CASQVLEGGYTF
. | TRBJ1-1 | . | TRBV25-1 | TGTGCCACCCTAGGGGTGAACACTGAAGCTTTCTTT | CATLGVNTEAFF
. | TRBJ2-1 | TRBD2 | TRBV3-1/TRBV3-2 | TGTGCCAGCAGCCTAGCGGGGGGGCGGGATGAGCAGTTCTTC | CASSLAGGRDEQFF
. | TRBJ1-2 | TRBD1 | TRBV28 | TGTGCCAGCAGCCGCCTGATCGGGACAGCTAACTATGGCTACACCTTC | CASSRLIGTANYGYTF
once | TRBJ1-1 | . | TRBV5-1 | TGCGCCAGCAGCTTGATCAGGGAGGGCACTGAAGCTTTCTTT | CASSLIREGTEAFF
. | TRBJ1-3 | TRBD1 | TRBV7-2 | TGTGCCAGCAGCACGGAGACAGGGGTCCCTGGAAACACCATATATTTT | CASSTETGVPGNTIYF
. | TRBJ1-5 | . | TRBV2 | TGTGCCAGCAGTACACAGGGCGATTACCAGCCCCAGCATTTT | CASSTQGDYQPQHF
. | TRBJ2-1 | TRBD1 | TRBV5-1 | TGCGCCAGCGAGACAGGGGGCCCAGGCAATGAGCAGTTCTTC | CASETGGPGNEQFF
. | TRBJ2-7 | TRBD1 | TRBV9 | TGTGCCAGCAGCGTGGGACAGGGGAGGTCCTACGAGCAGTACTTC | CASSVGQGRSYEQYF
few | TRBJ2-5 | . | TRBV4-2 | TGTGCCAGCAGCCAAGTAACACAAGAGACCCAGTACTTC | CASSQVTQETQYF
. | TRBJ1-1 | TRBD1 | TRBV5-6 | TGTGCCAGCAGCTACGGGACAGGGACCGAGAACACTGAAGCTTTCTTT | CASSYGTGTENTEAFF
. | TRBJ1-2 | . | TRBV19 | TGTGCCAGTAGGATTACAGGACGGAGCCCATATGGCTACACCTTC | CASRITGRSPYGYTF
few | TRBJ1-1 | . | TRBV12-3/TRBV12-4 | TGTGCCAGCGCCTGGGGGGATATCACTGAAGCTTTCTTT | CASAWGDITEAFF
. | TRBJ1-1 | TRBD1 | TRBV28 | TGTGCCAGCACAGAAAAAGGGACAGGTTTAGTCTTCTTT | CASTEKGTGLVFF
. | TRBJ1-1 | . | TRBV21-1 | TGTGCCAGCAGCAAAGATGGAGAGAACACTGAAGCTTTCTTT | CASSKDGENTEAFF
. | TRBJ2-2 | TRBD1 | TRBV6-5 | TGTGCCAGCAGAAGGGACAGGGGAAACACCGGGGAGCTGTTTTTT | CASRRDRGNTGELFF
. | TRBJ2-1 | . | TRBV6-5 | TGTGCCAGCAGTTACCCGGGGGGCCGGGGCAATGAGCAGTTCTTC | CASSYPGGRGNEQFF
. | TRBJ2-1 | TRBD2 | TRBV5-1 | TGCGCCAGCAGCAATGGACTAGCGGGGGGACAGAGCTCCTACAATGAGCAGTTCTTC | CASSNGLAGGQSSYNEQFF
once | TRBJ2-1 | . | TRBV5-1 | TGCGCCAGCAGAGGGAGGATGGGGGTCGCCTACAATGAGCAGTTCTTC | CASRGRMGVAYNEQFF
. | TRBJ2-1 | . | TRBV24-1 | TGTGCCACCAGTGATCTTGGGGGGTCTTACAATGAGCAGTTCTTC | CATSDLGGSYNEQFF
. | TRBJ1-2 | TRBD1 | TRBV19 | TGTGCCAGTAGCCCCGGGACAGGGGATGGCTACACCTTC | CASSPGTGDGYTF
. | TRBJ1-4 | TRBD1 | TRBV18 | TGTGCCAGCTCCTTCGGACAGGGGGAAAAACTGTTTTTT | CASSFGQGEKLFF
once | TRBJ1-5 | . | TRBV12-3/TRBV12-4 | TGTGCCAGCAGTTTCGGAGGGGATCAGCCCCAGCATTTT | CASSFGGDQPQHF
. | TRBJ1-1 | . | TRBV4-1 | TGCGCCAGCAGCCAAGATCTGGGGGGGAAGGTGAACACTGAAGCTTTCTTT | CASSQDLGGKVNTEAFF
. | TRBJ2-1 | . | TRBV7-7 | TGTGCTAGCAGCTTAGCTTCGCAGGGGGAGCAGTTCTTC | CASSLASQGEQFF
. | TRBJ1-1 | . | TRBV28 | TGTGCCAGCAGTCCCCTCGGGGAGGGAGCTTTCTTT | CASSPLGEGAFF
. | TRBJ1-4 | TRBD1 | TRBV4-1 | TGCGCCAGCAGCCACATCTTTCCGGGACAGGGTAATGAAAAACTGTTTTTT | CASSHIFPGQGNEKLFF
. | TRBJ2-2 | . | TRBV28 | TGTGCCAGCAGTCCTATCACCGGGGAGCTGTTTTTT | CASSPITGELFF
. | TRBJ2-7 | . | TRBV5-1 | TGCGCCAGCAGCTTGAGCGCGGGGAGAGGGGCGGGCGAGCAGTACTTC | CASSLSAGRGAGEQYF
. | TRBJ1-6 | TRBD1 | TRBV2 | TGTGCCAGCAGTTGGACAGGGGGCTCCCAGAATTCACCCCTCCACTTT | CASSWTGGSQNSPLHF
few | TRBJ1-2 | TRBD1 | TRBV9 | TGTGCCAGCAGCCCCCGGACAGGACTGGGCTACACCTTC | CASSPRTGLGYTF
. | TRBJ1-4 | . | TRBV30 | TGTGCCTGGAGTGTGGGGGTTGGGGGCGGAAAACTGTTTTTT | CAWSVGVGGGKLFF
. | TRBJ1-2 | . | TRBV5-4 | TGTGCCAGCAGCCGAGGCAGGGGTCCTAACTATGGCTACACCTTC | CASSRGRGPNYGYTF
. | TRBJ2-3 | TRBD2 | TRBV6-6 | TGTGCCAGCCTGACTAGCGGGGGCGTCAATACGCAGTATTTT | CASLTSGGVNTQYF
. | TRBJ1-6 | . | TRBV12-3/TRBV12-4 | TGTGCCAGCAGTTTGGCAGGGGACTCACCCCTCCACTTT | CASSLAGDSPLHF
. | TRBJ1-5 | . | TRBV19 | TGTGCCACCCGGCGCTTGCAGGGAGGCGCCAATCAGCCCCAGCATTTT | CATRRLQGGANQPQHF